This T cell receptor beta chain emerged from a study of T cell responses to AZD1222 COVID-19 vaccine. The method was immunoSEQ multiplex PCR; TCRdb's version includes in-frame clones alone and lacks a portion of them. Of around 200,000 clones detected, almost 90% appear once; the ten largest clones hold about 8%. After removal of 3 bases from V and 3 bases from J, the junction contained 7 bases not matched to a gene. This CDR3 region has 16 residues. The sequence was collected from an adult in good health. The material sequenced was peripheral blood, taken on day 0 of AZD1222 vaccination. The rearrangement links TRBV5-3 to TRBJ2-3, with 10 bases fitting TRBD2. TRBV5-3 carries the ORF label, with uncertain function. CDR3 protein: CARSSAGTSVTDTQYF. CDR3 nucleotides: TGTGCCAGAAGCTCTGCCGGGACTAGCGTAACAGATACGCAGTATTTT.